Listed below are T cell receptor beta chains from one sample, sequenced in a study of blood T cell repertoires in COVID-19. The repertoire was sequenced with immunoSEQ multiplex PCR; TCRdb's copy has only in-frame clones and lacks some. The sample holds tens of thousands of clones; almost 85% are singletons and the top ten take roughly 8.7%. The sequenced sample consisted of peripheral blood. These receptors were obtained from a woman over 75 with acute or convalescent COVID-19. The CDR3 runs from the conserved cysteine through the conserved F or W. A D gene is named only where the DNA matches it firmly. Only some rows state a clone size, as once, few, many or a class for expanded clones.

V gene	J gene	D gene	clone size	CDR3 DNA	CDR3 protein
TRBV11-2	TRBJ2-1	TRBD2	.	TGTGCCAGCAGCTTGGAGCGGGGGGTTTACAATGAGCAGTTCTTC	CASSLERGVYNEQFF
TRBV27	TRBJ1-2	TRBD1	.	TGTGCCAGCAGTAATCCTCCGATTCAGGGGGCGCGGGGTGGCTACACCTTC	CASSNPPIQGARGGYTF
TRBV5-1	TRBJ2-5	.	once	TGCGCCAGCAGCCCCAGAGCAGCGGAAAAAGAGACCCAGTACTTC	CASSPRAAEKETQYF
TRBV5-4	TRBJ1-1	.	.	TGTGCCAGCAGCTTGGATCCGGACATGAACACTGAAGCTTTCTTT	CASSLDPDMNTEAFF
TRBV5-5	TRBJ1-2	.	once	TGTGCCAGCAGCTTGGCCGGCGCAGGCCAGTATGGCTACACCTTC	CASSLAGAGQYGYTF
TRBV19	TRBJ2-3	TRBD2	few	TGTGCCAGTTCGGGGGGGGCCCTAAGCACAGATACGCAGTATTTT	CASSGGALSTDTQYF
TRBV6-4	TRBJ2-1	TRBD2	few	TGTGCCACCTCGGGACTAGCGGGGGGGCCAAATCAGAATGAGCAGTTCTTC	CATSGLAGGPNQNEQFF
TRBV3-1/TRBV3-2	TRBJ2-1	TRBD2	.	TGTGCCAGCAGCCAAGAGCTAGCGGGAGACCTGATCAATGAGCAGTTCTTC	CASSQELAGDLINEQFF
TRBV7-8	TRBJ2-1	TRBD2	.	TGTGCCAGCAGCCCTTTTTGGCGGGGGGACTCCTACAATGAGCAGTTCTTC	CASSPFWRGDSYNEQFF
TRBV19	TRBJ1-1	.	.	TGTGCCAGTACTCAACAGTTCATGAACACTGAAGCTTTCTTT	CASTQQFMNTEAFF
TRBV28	TRBJ1-3	.	.	TGTGCCAGCAGCCCTACCACCCTGGGACACCGTGGAAACACCATATATTTT	CASSPTTLGHRGNTIYF
TRBV10-1	TRBJ2-2	TRBD2	.	TGCGCCAGCAGTGGGGGTAGCGGGAGGGCCGAGACCGGGGAGCTGTTTTTT	CASSGGSGRAETGELFF
TRBV18	TRBJ1-6	.	.	TGTGCCAGCTCTCAGGACAGCTTTAATTCACCCCTCCACTTT	CASSQDSFNSPLHF
TRBV14	TRBJ2-1	TRBD2	few	TGTGCCAGCAGCCAACCCACGGGGGGTTCCTACAATGAGCAGTTCTTC	CASSQPTGGSYNEQFF
TRBV3-1/TRBV3-2	TRBJ1-2	.	few	TGTGCCAGCAGCCAAATGACAGCAAACTATGGCTACACCTTC	CASSQMTANYGYTF
TRBV30	TRBJ2-5	.	.	TGTGCCTGGGAATCTGGAGGGCAAGAGACCCAGTACTTC	CAWESGGQETQYF
TRBV10-2	TRBJ1-2	.	few	TGCGCCAGCAGTCCAGACAGTGGAAAGAACTATGGCTACACCTTC	CASSPDSGKNYGYTF
TRBV19	TRBJ1-6	.	few	TGTGCCAGTAGTATTCAGGGAAAGGAATCACCCCTCCACTTT	CASSIQGKESPLHF
TRBV6-5	TRBJ2-2	.	.	TGTGCCAGCAGTTACGGCCAGGGGGGCACCGGGGAGCTGTTTTTT	CASSYGQGGTGELFF
TRBV2	TRBJ2-7	.	.	TGTGCCAGCACCCGGACAGAGGCCTCCTACGAGCAGTACTTC	CASTRTEASYEQYF
TRBV7-9	TRBJ2-7	.	.	TGTGCCACCTCCGGTGGTAGCTACGAGCAGTACTTC	CATSGGSYEQYF
TRBV20-1	TRBJ2-7	.	.	TGCAGTGCTAGTGTAAGTCAGGGATCCTACGAGCAGTACTTC	CSASVSQGSYEQYF
TRBV6-5	TRBJ1-2	.	.	TGTGCCAGCAGTTACCCCCTAGGGGATGGCTACACCTTC	CASSYPLGDGYTF
TRBV3-1/TRBV3-2	TRBJ2-3	.	.	TGTGCCAGCAGCCGAATAGTATTTGCAGATACGCAGTATTTT	CASSRIVFADTQYF